These 22 T cell receptor beta chains were all obtained from the same sample, sequenced in a study of molecular identifiers for immune sequencing clone quantification. TCRdb analysed the PCR reads with MiXCR anew, one entry per CDR3 protein. The sample holds 550,000 to 750,000 distinct CDR3 sequences, 20% seen once. What was sequenced was naive CD8+ T cells from blood, with Jurkat cell RNA spiked in. Subset meaning: FACS-sorted CD8+CD4-CCR7+CD45RA+ naive T cells. The source of these receptors is a human donor in good health. Some libraries in this study had Jurkat cell RNA spiked in.

V and J are TRBV5-1 and TRBJ2-3; D not resolved. Germline-derived CDR1 and CDR2 are SGHRS and YFSETQ. The length of the CDR3 is 16 residues. The V gene lost 5 bases and the J gene lost 2 bases, with 18 bases spanning the gap. The CDR3 protein is CASRLQEVANTDTQYF. DNA for the CDR3: TGCGCCAGCAGACTGCAGGAAGTAGCTAACACAGATACGCAGTATTTT. Full variable domain (missing parts from reference TRBV5-1 and TRBJ2-3): KAGVTQTPRYLIKTRGQQVTLSCSPISGHRSVSWYQQTPGQGLQFLFEYFSETQRNKGNFPGRFSGRQFSNSRSEMNVSTLELGDSALYLCASRLQEVANTDTQYFGPGTRLTVL.

This clonotype was picked up many times. The chain combines TRBV27 with TRBJ2-7; 8 nucleotides line up with TRBD1. The CDR3 sequence is 13 residues long. The V gene end was trimmed by 6 bases and the J gene end by 5 bases; junction bases not matched to a gene: 6. Germline loops: CDR1 MNHEY, CDR2 SMNVEV (reference sequence). The CDR3 nucleotides are TGTGCCAGCAGAATGACAGGGGTCCACGAGCAGTACTTC. This encodes CASRMTGVHEQYF.

There are a few counts of this clonotype. This chain joins TRBV24-1 and TRBJ2-5; the match to TRBD1 covers 7 bases. This CDR3 is built from 15 residues. Germline lookup yields CDR1 KGHDR and CDR2 SFDVKD. J was trimmed by 5 bases and V by 4 bases; bases with no gene match: 9. CDR3 nucleotide sequence: TGTGCCACCAGTGAAGGAGAAGGGGGCGGGGAGACCCAGTACTTC. This encodes CATSEGEGGGETQYF.

The chain recombines TRBV12-3 or TRBV12-4 with TRBJ2-4; D could derive from TRBD1 or TRBD2 (5 bases each). The V and J ends lost 6 bases and 7 bases respectively, with 16 bases between them. The CDR3 runs 14 residues. Here the CDR3 DNA reads TGTGCCAGCAGCGCCCTTGAGGGGTTGAACATTCAGTACTTC. Residues: CASSALEGLNIQYF.

This clonotype was observed at least ten times. This chain joins TRBV9 and TRBJ1-1, with D unresolved. V was cut by 4 bases and J by 1 base, with 11 bases left in between. This CDR3 comprises 14 residues. Germline CDR1 is SGDLS and CDR2 is YYNGEE. The CDR3 coding sequence is TGTGCCAGCAGCCGTGAGGCAGAGAACACTGAAGCTTTCTTT. Translation gives CASSREAENTEAFF.

This clonotype was picked up many times. The chain has TRBV7-9 and TRBJ2-2; 11 bases match TRBD2. Germline loops: CDR1 SEHNR, CDR2 FQNEAQ (reference sequence). Unmatched junction bases numbered 11, after V lost 5 bases and J lost 3 bases. The CDR3 is made up of 18 amino acids. Written as DNA, the CDR3 is TGTGCCAGCAGCCCTCGACTAGCGGGAAGAGTGGACACCGGGGAGCTGTTTTTT. Translating gives CASSPRLAGRVDTGELFF.

This clonotype came up many times. J is TRBJ1-3 and V is TRBV5-4; a possible D gene is TRBD1 (5 bases). Trimming pared 4 bases from V and 4 bases from J, leaving 12 bases between. Germline V gene sequence: CDR1 SGHNT, CDR2 YYREEE (reference sequence). The CDR3 consists of 14 residues. CDR3 sequence reads: CASSPGPLGNTIYF. The DNA of the CDR3 is TGTGCCAGCAGCCCGGGACCGCTCGGAAACACCATATATTTT.

This clonotype was recorded many times. The J gene is TRBJ2-3, the V gene TRBV28; 10 bases line up with TRBD1. Trimming cost V 6 bases and J 6 bases; bases outside gene matches: 6. This CDR3 has 14 residues. Per the germline V gene, CDR1 is MDHEN and CDR2 is SYDVKM. CDR3: CASRATGGADTQYF. DNA of the CDR3: TGTGCCAGCAGGGCGACAGGGGGCGCGGATACGCAGTATTTT.

This clonotype was counted between two and nine times. The V gene is TRBV27, the J gene TRBJ2-1, with D perhaps TRBD1 (6 bases). V was trimmed by 6 bases and J by 6 bases, leaving 18 bases between them. In germline, CDR1 is MNHEY, CDR2 SMNVEV (reference sequence). The CDR3 has 15 residues. CDR3 region: CASSPVPTGTNEQFF. The CDR3 nucleotides read TGTGCCAGCAGCCCAGTGCCTACAGGGACCAATGAGCAGTTCTTC.

This clonotype was seen ten or more times. The chain uses TRBV11-2 and TRBJ2-7; 7 bases line up with TRBD1. The length of the CDR3 is 15 residues. From germline, CDR1 is SGHAT and CDR2 FQNNGV. V shed 5 bases and J 2 bases; nucleotides not matched to a gene: 9. CDR3 bases: TGTGCCAGCAGCCCACATGTGCAGGGGGCCTACGAGCAGTACTTC. Its translation: CASSPHVQGAYEQYF.

In this sample, this clonotype turned up many times. The V call is TRBV19, the J call TRBJ2-3; 7 bases agree with TRBD1. Germline CDR1 reads LNHDA; CDR2 reads SQIVND (reference sequence). The CDR3 contains 14 residues. J was trimmed by 2 bases and V by 8 bases; bases with no gene match: 7. The CDR3 loop is CASAGDSYTDTQYF. In DNA, the CDR3 is TGTGCCAGTGCTGGGGACAGCTACACAGATACGCAGTATTTT.

About this clonotype itself: It may be a read error: a sequence one base away is much more abundant. The V call is TRBV2, the J call TRBJ2-5; TRBD1 might be the D (5 bases). The CDR3 consists of 14 residues. The germline V gene has CDR1 SNHLY and CDR2 FYNNEI. In DNA form, the CDR3 reads TGTGCCAGCTGCCAAGGGGAATTCCAAGAGGCCCAGTACTTC. Protein sequence: CASCQGEFQEAQYF.

At least ten counts were recorded for this clonotype. This rearrangement joins TRBV27 to TRBJ1-3; no firm D call. Germline V CDR1 and CDR2: MNHEY, SMNVEV (reference sequence). The germline V and J ends were trimmed by 6 bases and 0 bases, with 9 bases remaining between them. This CDR3 region has 14 residues. In DNA, the CDR3 is TGTGCCAGCAGGGGTGCAGGCTCTGGAAACACCATATATTTT. The encoded protein is CASRGAGSGNTIYF.

In this sample, this clonotype turned up a few times. This CDR3 is CASSPRGQGVYNSPLHF. CDR3 coding DNA: TGTGCCAGCAGCCCGCGCGGACAGGGAGTCTATAATTCACCCCTCCACTTT. This chain uses TRBV5-6 with TRBJ1-6, with TRBD1 matching 8 bases. The trim removed 4 bases at V and 3 bases at J, leaving 9 bases unmatched. This CDR3 is 17 amino acids long. Germline lookup yields CDR1 SGHDT and CDR2 YYEEEE. The complete variable domain, with remaining parts taken from reference TRBV5-6 and TRBJ1-6, reads DAGVTQSPTHLIKTRGQQVTLRCSPKSGHDTVSWYQQALGQGPQFIFQYYEEEERQRGNFPDRFSGHQFPNYSSELNVNALLLGDSALYLCASSPRGQGVYNSPLHFGNGTRLTVT.

The table lists this clonotype with many counts. The V and J genes are TRBV29-1 and TRBJ1-1; 8 bases fit TRBD1. CDR1 and CDR2 from the germline V gene are SQVTM and ANQGSEA. CDR3 size: 13 residues. The V gene end was trimmed by 6 bases and the J gene end by 4 bases; junction bases not matched to a gene: 7. CDR3 sequence reads: CSVSGGLSTEAFF. CDR3 DNA: TGCAGCGTATCAGGGGGCTTAAGCACTGAAGCTTTCTTT.

This clonotype was counted at least ten times. The chain combines TRBV30 with TRBJ1-5; D is perhaps TRBD1 (6 bases). Germline CDR1 reads GTSNPN; CDR2 reads SVGIG (reference sequence). V gave up 0 bases and J gave up 5 bases, with 14 bases separating them. CDR3 length equals 15 residues. Written as DNA, the CDR3 is TGTGCCTGGAGTGTACAGGGCAGCCCTTATCAGCCCCAGCATTTT. Its protein product is CAWSVQGSPYQPQHF.

At least ten counts were recorded for this clonotype. This chain connects TRBV6-2 or TRBV6-3 to TRBJ2-3, with unresolved D. The V gene's germline CDR1 is MNHEY and CDR2 SVGEGT. Deletions cut 7 bases from V and 1 base from J, with 9 bases between. The CDR3 is 13 amino acids. CDR3 amino acids: CASMQTRTDTQYF. CDR3 nucleotide sequence: TGTGCCAGCATGCAGACTCGCACAGATACGCAGTATTTT.

Note on this clonotype: This sequence may be a read error, since a much larger clone differs from it by one base. This chain uses TRBV4-2 with TRBJ1-5; D remains unclear. In germline, CDR1 is LGHNA, CDR2 YNFKEQ. The length of the CDR3 is 14 residues. The CDR3 DNA follows: TGTGCCGGCAGCCAAGAATCGAGTAGTCAGCCCCAGCATTTT. Its protein is CAGSQESSSQPQHF.

This clonotype showed up many times. The chain combines TRBV28 with TRBJ2-7; D may match TRBD1 or TRBD2 (5 bases each). The CDR3 extends over 14 amino acids. Trimming pared 5 bases from V and 4 bases from J, leaving 15 bases between. Germline assignment: CDR1 MDHEN and CDR2 SYDVKM. For the CDR3, the DNA is TGTGCCAGCAGTCCTTTTGAGGGGAATTACGAGCAGTACTTC. Translation: CASSPFEGNYEQYF.

This clonotype has only one observation. This may be a read error, as it is one base from a much larger clone. The J gene is TRBJ1-5, the V gene TRBV4-3; D unresolved. CDR1 and CDR2 from the germline V gene are LGHNA and YSLEER. This CDR3 is 16 amino acids long. In nucleotides, the CDR3 is TGCGCCGGCAGCGACCCTGGACGGTATAGCAATCAGCCCCAGCATTTT. Its protein is CAGSDPGRYSNQPQHF.

This clonotype was observed many times. The chain combines TRBV24-1 with TRBJ2-3; 7 positions agree with TRBD2. The CDR3 spans 15 residues. The V gene's germline CDR1 is KGHDR and CDR2 SFDVKD. After removal of 9 bases from V and 4 bases from J, the junction contained 12 bases not matched to a gene. The DNA for the CDR3 is TGTGCCACCTCGGAAGCGAGCGGGATCTCAGATACGCAGTATTTT. Translated, it gives CATSEASGISDTQYF.

With regard to this clonotype: Germline is not matched at one junction end, which may reflect a read error. This chain uses TRBV30 with TRBJ2-1, with D perhaps TRBD1 (6 bases). The CDR3 spans 15 residues. CDR1 GTSNPN and CDR2 SVGIG come from the germline V gene (reference sequence). The CDR3 protein is CARSVRGQSYNEQFF. CDR3 coding DNA: TGTGCCCGGAGTGTACGAGGACAGAGCTACAATGAGCAGTTCTTC.